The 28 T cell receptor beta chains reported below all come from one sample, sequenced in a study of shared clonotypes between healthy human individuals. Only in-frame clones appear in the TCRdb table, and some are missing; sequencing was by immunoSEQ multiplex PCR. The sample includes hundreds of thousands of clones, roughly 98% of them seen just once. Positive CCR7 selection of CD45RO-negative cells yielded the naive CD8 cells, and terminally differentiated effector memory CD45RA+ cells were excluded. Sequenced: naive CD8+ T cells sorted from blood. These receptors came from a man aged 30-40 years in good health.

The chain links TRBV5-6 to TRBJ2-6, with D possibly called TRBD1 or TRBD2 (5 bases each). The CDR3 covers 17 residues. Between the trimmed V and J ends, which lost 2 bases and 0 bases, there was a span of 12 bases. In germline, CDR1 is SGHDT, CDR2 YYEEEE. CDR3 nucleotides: TGTGCCAGCAGCTTTGAGGGGCCAAGCTCTGGGGCCAACGTCCTGACTTTC. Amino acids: CASSFEGPSSGANVLTF.

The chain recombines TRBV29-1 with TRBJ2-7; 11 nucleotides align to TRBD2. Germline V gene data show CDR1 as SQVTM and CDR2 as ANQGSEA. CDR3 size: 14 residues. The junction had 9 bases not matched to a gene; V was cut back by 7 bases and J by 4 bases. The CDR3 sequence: CSGILAGAGYEQYF. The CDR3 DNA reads TGCAGCGGGATACTAGCGGGAGCCGGATACGAGCAGTACTTC.

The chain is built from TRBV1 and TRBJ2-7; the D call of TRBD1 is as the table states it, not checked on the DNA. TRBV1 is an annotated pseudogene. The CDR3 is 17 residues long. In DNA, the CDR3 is TGCACCAGCAGCCAACCTCGAGAGCAGGCCCCCACCTACGAGCAGTACTTC. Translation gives CTSSQPREQAPTYEQYF.

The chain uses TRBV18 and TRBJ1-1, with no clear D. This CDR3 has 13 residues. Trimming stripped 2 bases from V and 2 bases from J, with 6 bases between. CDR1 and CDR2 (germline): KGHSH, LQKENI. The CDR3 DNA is TGTGCCAGCTCACCAGCACCTAACACTGAAGCTTTCTTT. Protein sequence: CASSPAPNTEAFF.

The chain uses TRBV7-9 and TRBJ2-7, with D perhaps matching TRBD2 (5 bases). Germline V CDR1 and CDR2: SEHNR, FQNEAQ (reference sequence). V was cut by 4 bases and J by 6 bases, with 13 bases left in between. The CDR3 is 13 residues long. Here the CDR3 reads CASSSTRAGEQYF. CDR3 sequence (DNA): TGTGCCAGCAGCTCCACCCGGGCGGGCGAGCAGTACTTC.

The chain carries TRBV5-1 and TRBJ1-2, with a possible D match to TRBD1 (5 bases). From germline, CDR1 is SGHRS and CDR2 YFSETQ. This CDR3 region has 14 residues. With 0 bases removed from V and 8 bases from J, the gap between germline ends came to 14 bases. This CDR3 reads CASSLDLLGTGYTF. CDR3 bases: TGCGCCAGCAGCTTGGACCTACTAGGGACGGGCTACACCTTC. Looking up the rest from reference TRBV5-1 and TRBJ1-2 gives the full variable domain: KAGVTQTPRYLIKTRGQQVTLSCSPISGHRSVSWYQQTPGQGLQFLFEYFSETQRNKGNFPGRFSGRQFSNSRSEMNVSTLELGDSALYLCASSLDLLGTGYTFGSGTRLTVV.

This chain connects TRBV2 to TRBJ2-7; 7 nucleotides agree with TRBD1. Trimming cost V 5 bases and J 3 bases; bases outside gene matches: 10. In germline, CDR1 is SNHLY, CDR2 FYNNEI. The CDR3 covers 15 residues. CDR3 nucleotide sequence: TGTGCCAGCAGTCCGGGTCCCGCAGGGGGCTACGAGCAGTACTTC. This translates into CASSPGPAGGYEQYF.

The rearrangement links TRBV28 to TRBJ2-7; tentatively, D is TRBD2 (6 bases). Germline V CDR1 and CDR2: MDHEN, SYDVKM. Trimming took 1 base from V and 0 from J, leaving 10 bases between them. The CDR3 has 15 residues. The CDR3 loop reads CASSLSAGSSYEQYF. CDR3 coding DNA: TGTGCCAGCAGTTTATCGGCGGGATCCTCCTACGAGCAGTACTTC. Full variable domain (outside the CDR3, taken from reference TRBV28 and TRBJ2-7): DVKVTQSSRYLVKRTGEKVFLECVQDMDHENMFWYRQDPGLGLRLIYFSYDVKMKEKGDIPEGYSVSREKKERFSLILESASTNQTSMYLCASSLSAGSSYEQYFGPGTRLTVT.

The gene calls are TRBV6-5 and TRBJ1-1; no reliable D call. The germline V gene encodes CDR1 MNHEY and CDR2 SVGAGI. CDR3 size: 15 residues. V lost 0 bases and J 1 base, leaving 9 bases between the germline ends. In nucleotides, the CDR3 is TGTGCCAGCAGTTACTCGGTTGCGGGGAACACTGAAGCTTTCTTT. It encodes CASSYSVAGNTEAFF.

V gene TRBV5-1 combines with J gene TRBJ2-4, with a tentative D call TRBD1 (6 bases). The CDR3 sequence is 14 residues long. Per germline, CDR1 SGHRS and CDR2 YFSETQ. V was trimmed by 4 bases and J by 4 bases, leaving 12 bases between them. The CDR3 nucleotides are TGCGCCAGCAGCCCGGTCGGACAGAAAAACATTCAGTACTTC. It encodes CASSPVGQKNIQYF. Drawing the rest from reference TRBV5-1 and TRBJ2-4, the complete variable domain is KAGVTQTPRYLIKTRGQQVTLSCSPISGHRSVSWYQQTPGQGLQFLFEYFSETQRNKGNFPGRFSGRQFSNSRSEMNVSTLELGDSALYLCASSPVGQKNIQYFGAGTRLSVL.

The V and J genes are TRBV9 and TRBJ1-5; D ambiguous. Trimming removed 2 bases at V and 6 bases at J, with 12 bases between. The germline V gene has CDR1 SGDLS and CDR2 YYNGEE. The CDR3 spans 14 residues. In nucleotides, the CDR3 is TGTGCCAGCAGCGTCAGCAGCTCGAGTCAGCCCCAGCATTTT. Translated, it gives CASSVSSSSQPQHF. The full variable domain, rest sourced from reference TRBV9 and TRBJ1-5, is DSGVTQTPKHLITATGQRVTLRCSPRSGDLSVYWYQQSLDQGLQFLIQYYNGEERAKGNILERFSAQQFPDLHSELNLSSLELGDSALYFCASSVSSSSQPQHFGDGTRLSIL.

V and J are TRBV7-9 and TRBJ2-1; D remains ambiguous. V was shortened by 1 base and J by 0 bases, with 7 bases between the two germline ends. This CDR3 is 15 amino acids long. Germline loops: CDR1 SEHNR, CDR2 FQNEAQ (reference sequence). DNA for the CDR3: TGTGCCAGCAGCTTAGAATCCAGCTCCTACAATGAGCAGTTCTTC. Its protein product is CASSLESSSYNEQFF.

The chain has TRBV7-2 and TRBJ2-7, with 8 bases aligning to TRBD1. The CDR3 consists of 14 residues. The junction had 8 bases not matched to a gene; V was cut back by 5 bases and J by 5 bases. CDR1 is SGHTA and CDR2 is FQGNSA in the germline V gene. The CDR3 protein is CASSRWTGPHEQYF. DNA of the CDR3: TGTGCCAGCAGCAGATGGACAGGGCCCCACGAGCAGTACTTC. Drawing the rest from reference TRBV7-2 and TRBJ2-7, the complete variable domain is GAGVSQSPSNKVTEKGKDVELRCDPISGHTALYWYRQSLGQGLEFLIYFQGNSAPDKSGLPSDRFSAERTGGSVSTLTIQRTQQEDSAVYLCASSRWTGPHEQYFGPGTRLTVT.

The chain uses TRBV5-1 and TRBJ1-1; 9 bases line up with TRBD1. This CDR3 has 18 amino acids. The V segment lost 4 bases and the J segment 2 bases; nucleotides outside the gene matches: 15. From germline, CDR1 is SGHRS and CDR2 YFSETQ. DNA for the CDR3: TGCGCCAGCAGCGGTTATCCGGGACAGGGAGGTATTAACACTGAAGCTTTCTTT. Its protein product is CASSGYPGQGGINTEAFF.

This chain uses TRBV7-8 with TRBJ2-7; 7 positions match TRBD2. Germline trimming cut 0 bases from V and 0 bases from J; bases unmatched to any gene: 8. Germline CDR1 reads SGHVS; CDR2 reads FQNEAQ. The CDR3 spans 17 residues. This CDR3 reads CASSLARGGSYSYEQYF. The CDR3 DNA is TGTGCCAGCAGCTTAGCGCGGGGCGGGAGCTACTCCTACGAGCAGTACTTC.

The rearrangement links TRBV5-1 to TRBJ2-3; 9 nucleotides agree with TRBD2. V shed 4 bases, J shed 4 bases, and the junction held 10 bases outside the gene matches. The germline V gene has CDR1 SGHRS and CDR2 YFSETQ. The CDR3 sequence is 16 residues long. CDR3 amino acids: CASSPFGAGGADTQYF. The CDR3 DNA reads TGCGCCAGCAGCCCCTTTGGGGCGGGAGGGGCAGATACGCAGTATTTT.

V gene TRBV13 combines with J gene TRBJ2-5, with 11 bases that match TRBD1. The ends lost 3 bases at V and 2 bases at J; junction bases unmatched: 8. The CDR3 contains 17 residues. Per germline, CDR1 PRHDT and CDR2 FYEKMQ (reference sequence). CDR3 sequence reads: CASSLGYRDRGQETQYF. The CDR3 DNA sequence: TGTGCCAGCAGCTTGGGGTACCGGGACAGGGGGCAAGAGACCCAGTACTTC.

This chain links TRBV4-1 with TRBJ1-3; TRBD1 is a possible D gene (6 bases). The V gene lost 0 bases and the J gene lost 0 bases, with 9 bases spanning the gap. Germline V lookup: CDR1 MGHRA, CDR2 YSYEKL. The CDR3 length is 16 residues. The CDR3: CASSQEGADSGNTIYF. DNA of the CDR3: TGCGCCAGCAGCCAAGAGGGGGCGGACTCTGGAAACACCATATATTTT.

Here the CDR3 reads CASSDTNNEQFF. The CDR3 nucleotides read TGCGCCAGCAGTGATACGAACAATGAGCAGTTCTTC. V and J are TRBV10-1 and TRBJ2-1; D ambiguous. The CDR3 is made up of 12 amino acids. V lost 3 bases and J 5 bases, leaving 5 bases between the germline ends. Germline lookup yields CDR1 WNHNN and CDR2 SYGVQD (reference sequence).

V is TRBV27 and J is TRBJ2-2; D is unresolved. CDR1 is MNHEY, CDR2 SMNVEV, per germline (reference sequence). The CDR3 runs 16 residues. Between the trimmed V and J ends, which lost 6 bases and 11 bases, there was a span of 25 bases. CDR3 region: CASSQEIFTLKNELFF. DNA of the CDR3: TGTGCCAGCAGCCAGGAGATCTTTACATTAAAGAACGAGCTGTTTTTT.

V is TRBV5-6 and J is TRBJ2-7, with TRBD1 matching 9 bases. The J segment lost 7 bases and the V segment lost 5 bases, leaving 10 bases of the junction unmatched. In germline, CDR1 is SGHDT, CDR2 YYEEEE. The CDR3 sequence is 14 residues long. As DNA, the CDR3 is TGTGCCAGCAGGAAAGGACAGGGGATGGGGGAGCAGTACTTC. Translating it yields CASRKGQGMGEQYF.

The CDR3 sequence: CASRKEGWYEQYF. CDR3 in DNA: TGCGCCAGCAGAAAAGAGGGCTGGTACGAGCAGTACTTC. J is TRBJ2-7 and V is TRBV5-1, with D possibly matching TRBD2 (5 bases). Between the trimmed V and J ends, which lost 5 bases and 4 bases, there was a span of 13 bases. This CDR3 is built from 13 residues. Germline CDR1 and CDR2: SGHRS and YFSETQ. The complete variable domain, with remaining parts taken from reference TRBV5-1 and TRBJ2-7, reads KAGVTQTPRYLIKTRGQQVTLSCSPISGHRSVSWYQQTPGQGLQFLFEYFSETQRNKGNFPGRFSGRQFSNSRSEMNVSTLELGDSALYLCASRKEGWYEQYFGPGTRLTVT.

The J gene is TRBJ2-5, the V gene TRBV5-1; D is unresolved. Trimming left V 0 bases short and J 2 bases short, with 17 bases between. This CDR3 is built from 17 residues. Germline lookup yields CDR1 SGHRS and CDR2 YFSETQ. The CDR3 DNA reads TGCGCCAGCAGCTTGGCCAGGTTAGAGTGGAGTCAAGAGACCCAGTACTTC. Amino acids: CASSLARLEWSQETQYF.

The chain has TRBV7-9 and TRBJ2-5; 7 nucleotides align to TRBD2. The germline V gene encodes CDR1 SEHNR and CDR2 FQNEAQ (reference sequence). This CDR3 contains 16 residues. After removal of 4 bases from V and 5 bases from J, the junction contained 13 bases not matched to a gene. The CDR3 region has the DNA TGTGCCAGCAGCTCTTTGGAGCGGGATAATCGGGAGACCCAGTACTTC. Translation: CASSSLERDNRETQYF.

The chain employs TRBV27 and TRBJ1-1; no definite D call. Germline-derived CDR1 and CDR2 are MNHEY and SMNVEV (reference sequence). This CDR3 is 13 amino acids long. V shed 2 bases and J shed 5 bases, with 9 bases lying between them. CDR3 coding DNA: TGTGCCAGCAGTTTAAATCTGGGGACTGAAGCTTTCTTT. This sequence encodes CASSLNLGTEAFF.

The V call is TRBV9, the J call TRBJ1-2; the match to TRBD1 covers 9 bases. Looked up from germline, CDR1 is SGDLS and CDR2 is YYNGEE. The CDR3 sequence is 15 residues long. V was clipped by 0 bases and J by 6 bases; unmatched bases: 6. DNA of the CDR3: TGTGCCAGCAGCGTAGAGGGGACAGGGTTGGATGGCTACACCTTC. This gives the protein CASSVEGTGLDGYTF.

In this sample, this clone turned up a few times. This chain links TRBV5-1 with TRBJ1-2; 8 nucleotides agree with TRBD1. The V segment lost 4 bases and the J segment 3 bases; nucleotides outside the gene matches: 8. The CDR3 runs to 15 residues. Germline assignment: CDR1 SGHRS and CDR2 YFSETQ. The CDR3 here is CASSSGQGSYYGYTF. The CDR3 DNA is TGCGCCAGCAGCAGTGGACAGGGATCATACTATGGCTACACCTTC.

CDR3 region: CASSPGVLVYEQYF. Here the CDR3 DNA reads TGTGCCAGCAGCCCGGGAGTGTTGGTCTACGAGCAGTACTTC. The genes are TRBV11-2 and TRBJ2-7; TRBD2 might be the D (6 bases). CDR3 size: 14 residues. Between the trimmed V and J ends, which lost 5 bases and 3 bases, there was a span of 14 bases. From germline, CDR1 is SGHAT and CDR2 FQNNGV.